The clone carrying this TCR beta chain has just a few counts. As yet, its antigen is unknown. The record originates from a study of cytomegalovirus exposure and HLA in healthy donors. Study-level results: In a later analysis, an Asian-associated ancestry cluster reportedly showed fewer N-insertions than the approximately 670-donor mean. About 87% or about 30% of the time was how often most TCR beta V segments were productive, according to an earlier analysis.

The CDR3 sequence is 11 residues long. CDR1 SNHLY and CDR2 FYNNEI come from the germline V gene. V gave up 10 bases and J gave up 4 bases, with 10 bases separating them. Each of the donors was a healthy bone marrow donor. PCR employed 60 Vbeta and 13 Jbeta primers. Only in-frame clones appear in the TCRdb table, and some are missing; sequencing was by immunoSEQ multiplex PCR. The sample carries 200,000 to 250,000 clones, approximately 85% recorded once. This clonotype originated in a girl aged 2 to 10 in good health and CMV-seronegative. The specimen sequenced was PBMCs. The chain carries TRBV2 and TRBJ1-1; D possibly corresponds to TRBD1 (6 bases). In nucleotides, the CDR3 is TGTGCCATCATAGGGGGCACTGAAGCTTTCTTT. Protein: CAIIGGTEAFF.